This TCR beta chain was sequenced in a study of blood T cell repertoires in COVID-19. In the study overall: The samples span acute and convalescent COVID-19 from the United States, Italy and Spain. The cDNA or gDNA used as material had been derived from T cells, B-cell-depleted T cells, or PBMCs.

CDR1 and CDR2 from the germline V gene are GTSNPN and SVGIG (reference sequence). Trimming stripped 2 bases from V and 10 bases from J, with 20 bases between. This CDR3 has 14 amino acids. Study processing details: It was from reference gene primer amplification that nucleated cell counts were estimated. Clones were read by immunoSEQ multiplex PCR, and TCRdb kept only the in-frame ones, dropping some. V, J and clone size derive from that table, while D and trimming were established from the DNA sequence. Here the sample spans tens of thousands of clones, approximately 90% being singletons. This chain uses TRBV30 with TRBJ1-2, with D maybe TRBD1 (5 bases). Sequenced: peripheral blood. This receptor was identified in a woman aged 45-65 years with acute or convalescent COVID-19. The CDR3 DNA sequence: TGTGCCTGGAGTATAGCCCGGGACTATTCTTTCTACACCTTC. Amino acids: CAWSIARDYSFYTF.